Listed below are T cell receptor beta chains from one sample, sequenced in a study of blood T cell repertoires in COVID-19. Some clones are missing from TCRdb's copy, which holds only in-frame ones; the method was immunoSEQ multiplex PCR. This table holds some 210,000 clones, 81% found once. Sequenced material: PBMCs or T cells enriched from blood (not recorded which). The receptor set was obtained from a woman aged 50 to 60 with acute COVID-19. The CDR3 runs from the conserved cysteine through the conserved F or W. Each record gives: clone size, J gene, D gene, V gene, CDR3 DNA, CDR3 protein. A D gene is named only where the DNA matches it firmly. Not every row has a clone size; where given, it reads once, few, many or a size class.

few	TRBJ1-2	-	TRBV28	TGTGCCAGCAGTTTATCTCACTATGGCTACACCTTC	CASSLSHYGYTF
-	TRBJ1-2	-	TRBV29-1	TGCAGCGTTGAAGAAGGTTTTCGCGGCCTGTATGGCTACACCTTC	CSVEEGFRGLYGYTF
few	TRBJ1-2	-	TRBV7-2	TGTGCCAGCAGCTTAGTTGTATCTCGGGGCTACACCTTC	CASSLVVSRGYTF
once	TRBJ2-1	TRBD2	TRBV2	TGTGCCAGCATTCGTCTAAGCGGGAGCTCCTACAATGAGCAGTTCTTC	CASIRLSGSSYNEQFF
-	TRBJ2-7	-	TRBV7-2	TGTGCCAGCAGCTTGGTCGGGGAATTACCCGAGCAGTACTTC	CASSLVGELPEQYF
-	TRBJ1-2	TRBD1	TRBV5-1	TGCGCCAGCAGCGTAGAGGGGGCGAAGTATGGCTACACCTTC	CASSVEGAKYGYTF
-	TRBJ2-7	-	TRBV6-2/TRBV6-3	TGTGCCAGCAGTAACGCAGGGGTGGGAGAGCAGTACTTC	CASSNAGVGEQYF
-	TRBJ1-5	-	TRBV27	TGTGCCAGCAGTTCCACCACGTGGGCCCGCAATCAGCCCCAGCATTTT	CASSSTTWARNQPQHF
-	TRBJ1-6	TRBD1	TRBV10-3	TGTGCCATCAGTGAGGGGAGACAGGGGAATTTGGCCCTCCACTTT	CAISEGRQGNLALHF
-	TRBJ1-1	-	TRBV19	TGTGCCAGTAGTCACAGGCGACAGAACACTGAAGCTTTCTTT	CASSHRRQNTEAFF
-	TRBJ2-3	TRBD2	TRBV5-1	TGCGCCAGCAGCTTGCAGCGGGGGAGCACAGATACGCAGTATTTT	CASSLQRGSTDTQYF
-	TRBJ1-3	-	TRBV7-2	TGTGCCAGCATGGGGGGGATAAACACCATATATTTT	CASMGGINTIYF
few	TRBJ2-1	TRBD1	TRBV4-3	TGCGCCAGCAGCCAACAAACAGGGGACAATGAGCAGTTCTTC	CASSQQTGDNEQFF
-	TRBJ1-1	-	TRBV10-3	TGTGCCATCAGTGAGTCGACGGGTCCGATTAACACTGAAGCTTTCTTT	CAISESTGPINTEAFF
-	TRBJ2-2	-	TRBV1	TGCACCAGCAGCCAAGACCCCCTTGACAAACCGAACACCGGGGAGCTGTTTTTT	CTSSQDPLDKPNTGELFF
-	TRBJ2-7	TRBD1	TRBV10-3	TGTGCCATCAGACCCGGGACAGGGAGATCCTACGAGCAGTACTTC	CAIRPGTGRSYEQYF